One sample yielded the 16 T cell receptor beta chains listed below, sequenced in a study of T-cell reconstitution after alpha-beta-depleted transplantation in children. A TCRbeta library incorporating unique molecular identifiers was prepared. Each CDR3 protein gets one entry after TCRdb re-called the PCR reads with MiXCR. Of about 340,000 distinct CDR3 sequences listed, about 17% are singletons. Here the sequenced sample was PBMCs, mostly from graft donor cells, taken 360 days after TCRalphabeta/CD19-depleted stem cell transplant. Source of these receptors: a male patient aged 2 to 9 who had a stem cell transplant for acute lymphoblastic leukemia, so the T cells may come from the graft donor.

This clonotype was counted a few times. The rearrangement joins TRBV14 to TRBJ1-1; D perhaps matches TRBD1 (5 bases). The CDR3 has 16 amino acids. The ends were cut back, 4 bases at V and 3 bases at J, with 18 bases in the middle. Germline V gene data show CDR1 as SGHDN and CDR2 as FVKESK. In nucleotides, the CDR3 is TGTGCCAGCAGCCGAAAGGGGCCTAAGTTCTACACTGAAGCTTTCTTT. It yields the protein CASSRKGPKFYTEAFF. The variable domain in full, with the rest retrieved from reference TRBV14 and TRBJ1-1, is EAGVTQFPSHSVIEKGQTVTLRCDPISGHDNLYWYRRVMGKEIKFLLHFVKESKQDESGMPNNRFLAERTGGTYSTLKVQPAELEDSGVYFCASSRKGPKFYTEAFFGQGTRLTVV.

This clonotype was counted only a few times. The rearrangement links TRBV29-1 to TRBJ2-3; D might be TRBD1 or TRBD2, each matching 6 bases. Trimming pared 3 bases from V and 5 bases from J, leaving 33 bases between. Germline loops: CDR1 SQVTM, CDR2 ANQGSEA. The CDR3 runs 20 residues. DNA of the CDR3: TGCAGCGTTGACCTCATGTCCGGGGGCGTGGGTACGATGGGGAAAGATACGCAGTATTTT. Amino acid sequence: CSVDLMSGGVGTMGKDTQYF.

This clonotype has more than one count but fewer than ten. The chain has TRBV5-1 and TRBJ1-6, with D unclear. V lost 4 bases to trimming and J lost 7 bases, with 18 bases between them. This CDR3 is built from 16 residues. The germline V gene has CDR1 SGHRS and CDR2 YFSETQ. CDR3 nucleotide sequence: TGCGCCAGCAGCCCGGCCGGTGGGGTTGGCAATTCACCCCTCCACTTT. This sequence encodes CASSPAGGVGNSPLHF.

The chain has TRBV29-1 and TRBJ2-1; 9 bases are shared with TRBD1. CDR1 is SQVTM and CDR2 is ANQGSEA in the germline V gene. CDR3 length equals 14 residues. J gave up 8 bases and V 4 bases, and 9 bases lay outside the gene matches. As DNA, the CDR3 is TGCAGCGTTGCGGGGAGCGACAGGGGGGATGAGCAGTTCTTC. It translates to CSVAGSDRGDEQFF.

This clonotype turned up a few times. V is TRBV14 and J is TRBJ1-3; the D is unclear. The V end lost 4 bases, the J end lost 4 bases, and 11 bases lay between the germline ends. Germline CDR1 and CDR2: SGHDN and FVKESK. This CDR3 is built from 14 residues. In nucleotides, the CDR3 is TGTGCCAGCAGCCCCCTCAGAGGGGGAAACACCATATATTTT. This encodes CASSPLRGGNTIYF.

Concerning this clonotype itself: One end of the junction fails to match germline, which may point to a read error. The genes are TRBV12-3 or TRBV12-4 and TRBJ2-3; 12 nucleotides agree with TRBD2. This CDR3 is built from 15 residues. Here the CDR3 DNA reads TGTGCCAGCAGTCTAGCGGGAGGGCCAGCAGATACGCAGTATTTT. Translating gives CASSLAGGPADTQYF.

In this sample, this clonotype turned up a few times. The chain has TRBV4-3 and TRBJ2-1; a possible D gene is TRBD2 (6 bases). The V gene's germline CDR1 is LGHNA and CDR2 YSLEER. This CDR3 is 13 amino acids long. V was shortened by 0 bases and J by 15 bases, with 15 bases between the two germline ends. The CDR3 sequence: CASSQEKRDGGFF. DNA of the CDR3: TGCGCCAGCAGCCAAGAGAAGAGGGACGGGGGGTTCTTC.

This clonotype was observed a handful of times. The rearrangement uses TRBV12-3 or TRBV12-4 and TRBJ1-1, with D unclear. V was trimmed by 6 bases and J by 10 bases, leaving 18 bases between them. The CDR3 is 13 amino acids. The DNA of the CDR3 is TGTGCCAGCAGCCCTACCCCCTCCGGAGGAGCTTTCTTT. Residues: CASSPTPSGGAFF.

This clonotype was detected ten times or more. CDR3 sequence reads: CASSLRQASNEKLFF. Written as DNA, the CDR3 is TGTGCCAGCAGTCTCCGACAGGCTTCTAATGAAAAACTGTTTTTT. The chain employs TRBV12-3 or TRBV12-4 and TRBJ1-4; possibly TRBD1 for D (6 bases). Trimming left V 5 bases short and J 3 bases short, with 13 bases between. The CDR3 covers 15 residues.

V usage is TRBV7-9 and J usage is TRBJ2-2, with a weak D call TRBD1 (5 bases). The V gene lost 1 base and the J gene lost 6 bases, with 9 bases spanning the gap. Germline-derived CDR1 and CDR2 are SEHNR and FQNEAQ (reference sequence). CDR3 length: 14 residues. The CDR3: CASSLVQGPGELFF. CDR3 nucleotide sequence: TGTGCCAGCAGCTTAGTCCAGGGCCCCGGGGAGCTGTTTTTT.

The CDR3 nucleotides read TGCGCCAGCAGCTTGGGTCGTGGACTAGCGGGAGAGAATGAGCAGTTCTTC. It encodes CASSLGRGLAGENEQFF. The chain is built from TRBV5-1 and TRBJ2-1; 13 bases fit TRBD2. V was clipped by 0 bases and J by 7 bases; unmatched bases: 7. Germline CDR1 SGHRS, CDR2 YFSETQ. This CDR3 comprises 17 residues.

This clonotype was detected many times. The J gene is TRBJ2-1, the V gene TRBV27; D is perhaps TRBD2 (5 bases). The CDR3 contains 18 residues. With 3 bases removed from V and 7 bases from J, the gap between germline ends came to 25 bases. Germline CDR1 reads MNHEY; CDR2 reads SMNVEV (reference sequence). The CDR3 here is CASSFGWVTRFIGNEQFF. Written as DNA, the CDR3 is TGTGCCAGCAGTTTTGGGTGGGTTACTAGATTCATAGGGAATGAGCAGTTCTTC.

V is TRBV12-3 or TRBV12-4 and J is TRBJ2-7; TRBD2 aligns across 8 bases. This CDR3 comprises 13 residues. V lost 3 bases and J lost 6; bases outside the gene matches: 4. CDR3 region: CASSFAGGGEQYF. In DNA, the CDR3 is TGTGCCAGCAGTTTCGCGGGAGGAGGCGAGCAGTACTTC.

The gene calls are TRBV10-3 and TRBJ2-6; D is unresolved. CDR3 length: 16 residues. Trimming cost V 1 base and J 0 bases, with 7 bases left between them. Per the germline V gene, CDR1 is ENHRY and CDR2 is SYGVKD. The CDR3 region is CAISELASSGANVLTF. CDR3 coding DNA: TGTGCCATCAGTGAGTTGGCCAGCTCTGGGGCCAACGTCCTGACTTTC.

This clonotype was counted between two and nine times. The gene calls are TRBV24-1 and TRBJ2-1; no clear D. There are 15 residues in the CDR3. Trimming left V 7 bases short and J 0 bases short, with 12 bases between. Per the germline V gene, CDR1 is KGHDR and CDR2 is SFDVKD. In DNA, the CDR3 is TGTGCCACCAGCGACTCCTTGAGCTCCTACAATGAGCAGTTCTTC. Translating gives CATSDSLSSYNEQFF.

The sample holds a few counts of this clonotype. As DNA, the CDR3 is TGCAGCGCAGACACGAACACTGAAGCTTTCTTT. Protein product: CSADTNTEAFF. V is TRBV29-1 and J is TRBJ1-1; D ambiguous. There are 11 residues in the CDR3. Germline V gives CDR1 SQVTM, CDR2 ANQGSEA. The ends were cut back, 7 bases at V and 1 base at J, with 7 bases in the middle.